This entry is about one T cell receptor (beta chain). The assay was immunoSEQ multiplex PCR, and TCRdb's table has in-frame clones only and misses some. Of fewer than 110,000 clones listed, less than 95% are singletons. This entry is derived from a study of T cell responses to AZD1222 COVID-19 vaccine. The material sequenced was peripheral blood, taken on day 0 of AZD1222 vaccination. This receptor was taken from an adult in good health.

CDR3: CASSLASNPYEQYF. CDR3 bases: TGTGCCAGCTCACTCGCCTCAAACCCCTACGAGCAGTACTTC. The rearrangement joins TRBV18 to TRBJ2-7; D ambiguous. This CDR3 has 14 amino acids. Trimming took 4 bases from V and 2 from J, leaving 12 bases between them. The germline V gene encodes CDR1 KGHSH and CDR2 LQKENI.